This TCR beta chain originates from a study of OX40 agonist ivuxolimab in advanced cancers. Turning to the study itself: At 0.01 to 10 mg/kg, ivuxolimab was administered intravenously to patients every 2 weeks. Past anti-PD-1, anti-PD-L1 or anti-CTLA-4 therapy was accepted, and roughly 38% had received some. Head and neck, renal cell, melanoma or hepatocellular carcinoma were the cancers that dose-escalation patients had.

The protocol was immunoSEQ multiplex PCR, while the TCRdb copy is restricted to in-frame clones and leaves out a portion. The table lists about 58,000 clones, 80% to 85% of them singletons. Germline assignment: CDR1 GTSNPN and CDR2 SVGIG (reference sequence). The V gene lost 4 bases and the J gene lost 2 bases, with 8 bases spanning the gap. This CDR3 is built from 12 residues. This TCR came from an adult with an advanced solid tumor such as melanoma, head and neck, liver or kidney cancer. V is TRBV30 and J is TRBJ2-5; possible D gene TRBD1, 6 bases. The material sequenced was CD4+ or CD8+ T cells sorted from blood, taken in a trial of the OX40 agonist ivuxolimab. The CDR3 sequence is CAWTGQQETQYF. CDR3 nucleotides: TGTGCCTGGACCGGACAGCAAGAGACCCAGTACTTC.